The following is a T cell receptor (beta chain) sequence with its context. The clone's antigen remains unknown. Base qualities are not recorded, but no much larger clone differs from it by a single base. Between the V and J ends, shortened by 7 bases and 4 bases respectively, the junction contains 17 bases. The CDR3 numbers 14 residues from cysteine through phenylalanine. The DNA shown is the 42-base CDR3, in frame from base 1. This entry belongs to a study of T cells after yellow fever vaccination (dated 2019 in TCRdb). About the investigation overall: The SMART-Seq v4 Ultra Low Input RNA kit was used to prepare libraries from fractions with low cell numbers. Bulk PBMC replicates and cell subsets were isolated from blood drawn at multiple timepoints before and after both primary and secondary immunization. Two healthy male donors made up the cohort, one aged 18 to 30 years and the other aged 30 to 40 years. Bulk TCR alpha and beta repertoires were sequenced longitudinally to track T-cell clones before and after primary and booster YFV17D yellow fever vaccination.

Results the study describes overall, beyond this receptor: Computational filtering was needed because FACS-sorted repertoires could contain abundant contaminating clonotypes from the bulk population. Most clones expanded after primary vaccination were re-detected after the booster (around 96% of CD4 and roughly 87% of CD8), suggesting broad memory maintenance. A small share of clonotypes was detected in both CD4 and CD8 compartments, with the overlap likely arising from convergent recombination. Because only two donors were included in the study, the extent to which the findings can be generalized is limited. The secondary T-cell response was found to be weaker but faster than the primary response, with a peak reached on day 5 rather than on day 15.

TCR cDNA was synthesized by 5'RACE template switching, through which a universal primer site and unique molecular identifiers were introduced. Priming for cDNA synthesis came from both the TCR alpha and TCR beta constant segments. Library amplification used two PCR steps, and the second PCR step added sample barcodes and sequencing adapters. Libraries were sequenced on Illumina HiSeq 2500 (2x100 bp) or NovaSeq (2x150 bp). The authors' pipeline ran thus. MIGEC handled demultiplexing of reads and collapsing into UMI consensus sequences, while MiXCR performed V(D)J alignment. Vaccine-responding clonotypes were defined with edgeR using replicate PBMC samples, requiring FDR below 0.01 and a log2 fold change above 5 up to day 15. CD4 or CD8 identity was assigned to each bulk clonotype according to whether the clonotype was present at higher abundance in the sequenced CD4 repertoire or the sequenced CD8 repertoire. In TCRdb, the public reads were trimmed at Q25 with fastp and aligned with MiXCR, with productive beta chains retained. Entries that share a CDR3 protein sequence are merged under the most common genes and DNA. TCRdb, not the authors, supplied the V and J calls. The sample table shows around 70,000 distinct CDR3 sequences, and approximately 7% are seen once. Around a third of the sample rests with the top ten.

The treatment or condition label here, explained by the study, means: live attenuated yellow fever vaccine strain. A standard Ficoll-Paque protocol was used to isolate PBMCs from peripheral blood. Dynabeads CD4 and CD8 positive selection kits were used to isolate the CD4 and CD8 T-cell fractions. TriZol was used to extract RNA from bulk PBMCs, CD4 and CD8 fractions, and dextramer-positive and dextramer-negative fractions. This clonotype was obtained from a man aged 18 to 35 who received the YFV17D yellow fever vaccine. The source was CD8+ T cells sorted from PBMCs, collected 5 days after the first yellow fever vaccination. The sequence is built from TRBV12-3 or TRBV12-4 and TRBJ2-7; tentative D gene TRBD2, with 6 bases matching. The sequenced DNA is TGTGCCAGCACCGCCGATTTCCTAGCGTACGAGCAGTACTTC. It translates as CASTADFLAYEQYF.